This TCR beta chain was observed in a study of blood T cell repertoires in COVID-19. Looking at the study overall: Samples of COVID-19 (acute and convalescent) were obtained from the United States, Italy and Spain. PBMCs, B-cell-depleted T cells, or T cells provided the cDNA or gDNA that made up the material.

Profiled with immunoSEQ multiplex PCR; TCRdb holds only in-frame clones, not every one. The repertoire includes around 200,000 clones, approximately 79% of them detected once, and roughly 13% sits in the top ten. There are 16 residues in the CDR3. V lost 5 bases, J lost 0 bases, and 14 bases lay in between. Germline lookup yields CDR1 SGHVS and CDR2 FQNEAQ. The genes are TRBV7-8 and TRBJ2-1; weak D call: TRBD2 (6 bases). What was sequenced was peripheral blood. This receptor was obtained from a man aged 50 or older who had recovered from COVID-19. CDR3 residues: CASSRPGVSSYNEQFF. The CDR3 bases are TGTGCCAGCAGCCGCCCGGGGGTGAGCTCCTACAATGAGCAGTTCTTC.